This TCR beta chain derives from a study of T cell therapy after organ transplantation. Overall study context: CMV-specific T cells, median 1.92 x 10^8, were given as 2 to 6 intravenous infusions. Regarding the study as a whole: Minimal repertoire change after therapy followed marked pretherapy expansions in nonresponders.

Time point given: 20-29 weeks after completion of therapy. Assay: immunoSEQ multiplex PCR; the TCRdb copy retains only in-frame clones and omits some. The sample has some 17,000 clones, less than 90% seen once. Germline CDR1 and CDR2: MNHEY and SMNVEV (reference sequence). This CDR3 spans 15 amino acids. V was pared by 5 bases and J by 2 bases, with 13 bases between. Turning to this clone: Its antigen is still unknown.

Here the sequenced sample was CD8+ T cells from blood, taken after autologous CMV-specific T cell therapy. This TCR derives from a human patient who had received a solid organ transplant and had CMV disease. Some T cells may be provided by the graft donor. The chain combines TRBV27 with TRBJ1-3; D not certain. The CDR3 region is CASSAVPGPGNTIYF. CDR3 sequence (DNA): TGTGCCAGCAGTGCGGTACCCGGACCTGGAAACACCATATATTTT.